The 22 T cell receptor beta chains below come from one sample, sequenced in a study of blood T cell repertoires in COVID-19. Clones were sequenced by immunoSEQ multiplex PCR, and TCRdb holds only the in-frame ones, with some missing. This table has approximately 150,000 clones, 80% to 90% appearing once. The sample consisted of peripheral blood. The receptors derive from a man aged 35 to 55 with acute or convalescent COVID-19.

The chain combines TRBV5-1 with TRBJ1-5; the D gene is possibly TRBD1 (6 bases). CDR3 length: 14 residues. The V end was cut by 0 bases, the J end by 6 bases, with 10 bases between. The germline gives CDR1 SGHRS, CDR2 YFSETQ. In DNA, the CDR3 is TGCGCCAGCAGCTTGGTTGGGGGCGGTCAGCCCCAGCATTTT. Amino acids: CASSLVGGGQPQHF.

This chain joins TRBV11-2 and TRBJ1-4, with a possible D match to TRBD1 (5 bases). Trimming shortened V by 6 bases and J by 3 bases, and 14 bases separated the two germline ends. CDR3 length: 15 amino acids. The germline gives CDR1 SGHAT, CDR2 FQNNGV. The CDR3 protein is CASSLRGRSNEKLFF. CDR3 DNA: TGTGCCAGCAGTTTAAGGGGTCGGTCTAATGAAAAACTGTTTTTT.

This clone was seen a single time. V and J are TRBV12-2 and TRBJ2-5; whether TRBD2, the table's D call, matches the DNA was not checked. TRBV12-2 is recorded as a pseudogene. The CDR3 sequence is 18 residues long. As DNA, the CDR3 is TGTGCAAGTCGCCGACCGTCGATTACATTGGGGAGTGGAGAGACCCAGTACTTC. This translates into CASRRPSITLGSGETQYF.

The chain recombines TRBV24-1 with TRBJ2-1, with 8 nucleotides matching TRBD2. The trim removed 3 bases at V and 7 bases at J, leaving 10 bases unmatched. This CDR3 region has 16 residues. Germline V gene lookup returns CDR1 KGHDR and CDR2 SFDVKD. The CDR3 reads CATSDPGRGRANEQFF. The CDR3 region has the DNA TGTGCCACCAGTGATCCCGGGAGGGGAAGGGCTAATGAGCAGTTCTTC.

The chain uses TRBV28 and TRBJ1-4, with D perhaps matching TRBD1 (6 bases). V gave up 6 bases and J gave up 5 bases, with 13 bases separating them. Germline lookup yields CDR1 MDHEN and CDR2 SYDVKM. This CDR3 comprises 14 residues. As DNA, the CDR3 is TGTGCCAGCAGAGCAGGACAGACCAATGAAAAACTGTTTTTT. Encoded protein: CASRAGQTNEKLFF.

The chain combines TRBV7-8 with TRBJ2-7, with D tentatively TRBD2 (5 bases). Germline assignment: CDR1 SGHVS and CDR2 FQNEAQ. The CDR3 covers 15 residues. Trimming took 5 bases from V and 6 from J, leaving 20 bases between them. CDR3 amino acids: CASSPWTFAYSEQYF. CDR3 coding DNA: TGTGCCAGCAGCCCATGGACTTTCGCTTACTCCGAGCAGTACTTC.

The chain employs TRBV24-1 and TRBJ2-7; D may be TRBD1 (5 bases). V lost 2 bases and J 3 bases, leaving 7 bases between the germline ends. Germline V gene data show CDR1 as KGHDR and CDR2 as SFDVKD. The CDR3 is made up of 13 amino acids. This CDR3 reads CATSDSDSYEQYF. DNA for the CDR3: TGTGCCACCAGTGATTCAGACAGCTACGAGCAGTACTTC.

V and J are TRBV24-1 and TRBJ2-7; D gene uncertain. Germline loops: CDR1 KGHDR, CDR2 SFDVKD. The CDR3 covers 14 residues. With 5 bases removed from V and 0 bases from J, the gap between germline ends came to 10 bases. The CDR3 bases are TGTGCCACCAGTGTCGGTCCCCTCTCCTACGAGCAGTACTTC. Amino acids: CATSVGPLSYEQYF.

The chain links TRBV27 to TRBJ1-5; 9 nucleotides match TRBD1. The V gene end was trimmed by 2 bases and the J gene end by 0 bases; junction bases not matched to a gene: 5. The CDR3 is 17 residues long. Germline assignment: CDR1 MNHEY and CDR2 SMNVEV (reference sequence). CDR3 amino acids: CASSLTGTGTSNQPQHF. DNA for the CDR3: TGTGCCAGCAGTTTAACCGGGACAGGGACTAGCAATCAGCCCCAGCATTTT.

The chain carries TRBV3-1 (or the pseudogene TRBV3-2) and TRBJ2-1, with TRBD2 matching 7 bases. Trimming removed 1 base from V and 2 bases from J; junction bases left unmatched: 5. The length of the CDR3 is 16 residues. CDR1 is LGHDT, CDR2 YNNKEL, per germline (reference sequence). The CDR3 is CASSQASGATYNEQFF. The CDR3 bases are TGTGCCAGCAGCCAAGCCAGCGGGGCTACCTACAATGAGCAGTTCTTC.

This sequence joins TRBV19 and TRBJ2-6; D remains ambiguous. This CDR3 spans 15 amino acids. CDR1 is LNHDA and CDR2 is SQIVND in the germline V gene (reference sequence). Between the trimmed V and J ends, which lost 7 bases and 1 base, there was a span of 11 bases. CDR3 nucleotides: TGTGCCAGTACCTTCGGTATTTCTGGGGCCAACGTCCTGACTTTC. This gives the protein CASTFGISGANVLTF.

This chain connects TRBV29-1 to TRBJ1-2, with 9 bases lining up with TRBD1. Germline assignment: CDR1 SQVTM and CDR2 ANQGSEA. This CDR3 is built from 14 residues. After removal of 5 bases from V and 4 bases from J, the junction contained 8 bases not matched to a gene. The chain's CDR3 is CSVTGTGSGYGYTF. The CDR3, as DNA: TGCAGCGTTACCGGGACAGGGTCTGGCTATGGCTACACCTTC.

The chain employs TRBV30 and TRBJ2-7; tentatively, D is TRBD2 (5 bases). V lost 2 bases and J 1 base, leaving 9 bases between the germline ends. The CDR3 contains 13 residues. Germline V CDR1 and CDR2: GTSNPN, SVGIG (reference sequence). The CDR3 sequence: CAWSSGKSYEQYF. The CDR3 DNA is TGTGCCTGGAGTTCGGGGAAGTCCTACGAGCAGTACTTC.

V and J are TRBV18 and TRBJ2-3; 8 bases agree with TRBD2. The CDR3 consists of 17 residues. Germline V lookup: CDR1 KGHSH, CDR2 LQKENI. The trim removed 2 bases at V and 0 bases at J, leaving 7 bases unmatched. CDR3 sequence reads: CASSPSTSGSSTDTQYF. CDR3 nucleotides: TGTGCCAGCTCACCAAGCACTAGCGGTTCTAGCACAGATACGCAGTATTTT.

The V gene is TRBV7-8, the J gene TRBJ1-1; no clear D. CDR1 is SGHVS and CDR2 is FQNEAQ in the germline V gene. CDR3 length: 15 amino acids. V was trimmed by 2 bases and J by 4 bases, leaving 14 bases between them. Here the CDR3 DNA reads TGTGCCAGCAGCTTAAGGGAGTTCCTTACCACTGAAGCTTTCTTT. As protein: CASSLREFLTTEAFF.

V and J are TRBV7-9 and TRBJ1-2, with 10 nucleotides matching TRBD1. This CDR3 comprises 15 residues. V shed 5 bases and J 0 bases; nucleotides not matched to a gene: 3. The germline V gene encodes CDR1 SEHNR and CDR2 FQNEAQ (reference sequence). CDR3 DNA: TGTGCCAGCAGCCTGGACAGGGGGACTAACTATGGCTACACCTTC. The encoded protein is CASSLDRGTNYGYTF.

The V gene is TRBV5-1, the J gene TRBJ1-2, with TRBD1 as a possible D gene (5 bases). This CDR3 region has 14 residues. Trimming pared 5 bases from V and 3 bases from J, leaving 14 bases between. From germline, CDR1 is SGHRS and CDR2 YFSETQ. The CDR3 DNA reads TGCGCCAGCAGTTCCCGGGGGTCTGACTATGGCTACACCTTC. Protein: CASSSRGSDYGYTF.

The genes are TRBV2 and TRBJ1-6, with D possibly matching TRBD1 (6 bases). The CDR3 spans 14 residues. Trimming removed 8 bases at V and 3 bases at J, with 11 bases between. Germline assignment: CDR1 SNHLY and CDR2 FYNNEI. Written as DNA, the CDR3 is TGTGCCAGCCAGGGGCTGGTCTATAATTCACCCCTCCACTTT. Amino acids: CASQGLVYNSPLHF.

The chain has TRBV5-4 and TRBJ2-3, with D possibly TRBD2 on 5 matching bases. V was pared by 2 bases and J by 0 bases, with 7 bases between. This CDR3 is built from 14 residues. In germline, CDR1 is SGHNT, CDR2 YYREEE (reference sequence). This CDR3 reads CASSFGLSTDTQYF. In nucleotides, the CDR3 is TGTGCCAGCAGCTTCGGACTTAGCACAGATACGCAGTATTTT.

This clone was observed once. The V call is TRBV2, the J call TRBJ1-1; D uncertain. This CDR3 has 16 amino acids. Between the trimmed V and J ends, which lost 4 bases and 1 base, there was a span of 16 bases. Germline CDR1 is SNHLY and CDR2 is FYNNEI. The CDR3 coding sequence is TGTGCCAGCAGTGTGGGGAGGGTCTATCGGAACACTGAAGCTTTCTTT. Amino acids: CASSVGRVYRNTEAFF.

The chain couples TRBV9 to TRBJ2-2; D gene uncertain. This CDR3 has 11 amino acids. The germline V gene encodes CDR1 SGDLS and CDR2 YYNGEE. V was clipped by 6 bases and J by 7 bases, with 7 bases between them. The CDR3 spells CASKQDGELFF. The CDR3 nucleotides are TGTGCCAGCAAGCAAGACGGGGAGCTGTTTTTT.

This clone has more than one count but fewer than ten. CDR3 amino acids: CASGLPQNTEAFF. In DNA, the CDR3 is TGTGCTAGTGGTTTGCCCCAGAACACTGAAGCTTTCTTT. The rearrangement uses TRBV12-5 and TRBJ1-1, with D hard to call. The CDR3 extends over 13 amino acids. Per the germline V gene, CDR1 is LGHNT and CDR2 is FRNRAP. V lost 2 bases and J 1 base, leaving 5 bases between the germline ends. Full variable domain (rest looked up from reference TRBV12-5 and TRBJ1-1): DARVTQTPRHKVTEMGQEVTMRCQPILGHNTVFWYRQTMMQGLELLAYFRNRAPLDDSGMPKDRFSAEMPDATLATLKIQPSEPRDSAVYFCASGLPQNTEAFFGQGTRLTVV.